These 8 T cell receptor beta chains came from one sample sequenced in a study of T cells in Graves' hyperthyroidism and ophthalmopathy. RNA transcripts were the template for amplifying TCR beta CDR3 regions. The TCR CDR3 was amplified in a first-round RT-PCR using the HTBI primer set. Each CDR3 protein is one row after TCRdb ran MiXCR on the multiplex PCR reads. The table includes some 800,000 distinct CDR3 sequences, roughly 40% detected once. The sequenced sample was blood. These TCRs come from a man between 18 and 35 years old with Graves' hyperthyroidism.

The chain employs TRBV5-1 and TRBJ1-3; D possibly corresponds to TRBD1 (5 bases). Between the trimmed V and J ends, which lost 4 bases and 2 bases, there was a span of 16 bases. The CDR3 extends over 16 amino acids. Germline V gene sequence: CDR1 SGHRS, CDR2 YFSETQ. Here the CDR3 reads CASSQDGANAGNTIYF. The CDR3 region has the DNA TGCGCCAGCAGCCAAGACGGGGCTAACGCTGGAAACACCATATATTTT.

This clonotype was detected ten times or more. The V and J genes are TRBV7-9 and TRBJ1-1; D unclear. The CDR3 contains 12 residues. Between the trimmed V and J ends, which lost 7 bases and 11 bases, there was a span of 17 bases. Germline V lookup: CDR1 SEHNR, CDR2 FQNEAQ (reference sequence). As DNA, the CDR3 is TGTGCCAGCATCTCATCCTATGGGGATGCTTTCTTT. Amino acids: CASISSYGDAFF. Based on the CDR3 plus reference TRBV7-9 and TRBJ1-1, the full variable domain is DTGVSQNPRHKITKRGQNVTFRCDPISEHNRLYWYRQTLGQGPEFLTYFQNEAQLEKSRLLSDRFSAERPKGSFSTLEIQRTEQGDSAMYLCASISSYGDAFFGQGTRLTVV.

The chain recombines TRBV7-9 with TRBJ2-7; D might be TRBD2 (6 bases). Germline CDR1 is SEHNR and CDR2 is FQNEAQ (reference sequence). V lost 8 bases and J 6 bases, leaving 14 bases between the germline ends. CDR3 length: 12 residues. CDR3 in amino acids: CASSNGSGEQYF. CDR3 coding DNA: TGTGCCAGCTCTAACGGGAGTGGCGAGCAGTACTTC.

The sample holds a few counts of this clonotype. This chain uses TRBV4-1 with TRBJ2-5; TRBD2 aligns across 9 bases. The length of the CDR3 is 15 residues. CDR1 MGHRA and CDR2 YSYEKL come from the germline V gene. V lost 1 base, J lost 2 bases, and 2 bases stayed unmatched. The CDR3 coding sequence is TGCGCCAGCAGCCAAGTCCTAGCGGGGCAAGAGACCCAGTACTTC. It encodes CASSQVLAGQETQYF.

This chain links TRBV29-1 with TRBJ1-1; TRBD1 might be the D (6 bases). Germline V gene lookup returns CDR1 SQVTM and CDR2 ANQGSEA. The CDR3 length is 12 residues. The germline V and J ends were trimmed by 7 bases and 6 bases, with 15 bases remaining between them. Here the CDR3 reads CSEPRGVAEAFF. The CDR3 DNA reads TGCAGCGAACCGAGGGGGGTCGCTGAAGCTTTCTTT.

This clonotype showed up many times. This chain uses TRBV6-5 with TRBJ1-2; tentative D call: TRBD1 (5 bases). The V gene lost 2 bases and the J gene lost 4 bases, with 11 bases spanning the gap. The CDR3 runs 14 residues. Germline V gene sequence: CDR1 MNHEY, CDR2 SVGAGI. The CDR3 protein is CASSYGQGGYGYTF. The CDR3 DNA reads TGTGCCAGCAGTTACGGGCAGGGTGGCTATGGCTACACCTTC.

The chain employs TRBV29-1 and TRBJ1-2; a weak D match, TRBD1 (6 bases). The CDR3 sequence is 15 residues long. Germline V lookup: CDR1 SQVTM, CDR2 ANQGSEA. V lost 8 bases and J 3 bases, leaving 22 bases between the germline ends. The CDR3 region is CSLITGDTLYYGYTF. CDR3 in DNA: TGCAGCCTCATTACGGGGGACACCCTTTACTATGGCTACACCTTC.

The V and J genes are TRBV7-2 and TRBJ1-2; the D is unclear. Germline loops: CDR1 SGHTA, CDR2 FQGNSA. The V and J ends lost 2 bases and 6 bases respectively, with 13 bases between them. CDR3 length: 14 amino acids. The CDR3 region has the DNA TGTGCCAGCAGCTTAACCGCAGGTCAAGATGGCTACACCTTC. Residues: CASSLTAGQDGYTF.